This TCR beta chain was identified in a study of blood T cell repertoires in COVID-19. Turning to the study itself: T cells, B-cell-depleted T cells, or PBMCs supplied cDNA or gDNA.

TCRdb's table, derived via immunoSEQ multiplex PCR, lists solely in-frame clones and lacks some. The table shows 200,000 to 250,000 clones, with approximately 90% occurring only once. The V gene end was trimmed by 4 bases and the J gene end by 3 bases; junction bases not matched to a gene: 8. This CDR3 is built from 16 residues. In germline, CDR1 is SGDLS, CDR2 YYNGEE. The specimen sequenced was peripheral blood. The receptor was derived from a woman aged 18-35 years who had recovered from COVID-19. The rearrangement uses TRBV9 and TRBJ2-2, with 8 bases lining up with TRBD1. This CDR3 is CASSRGQGYDTGELFF. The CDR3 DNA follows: TGTGCCAGCAGCCGAGGACAGGGTTACGACACCGGGGAGCTGTTTTTT.